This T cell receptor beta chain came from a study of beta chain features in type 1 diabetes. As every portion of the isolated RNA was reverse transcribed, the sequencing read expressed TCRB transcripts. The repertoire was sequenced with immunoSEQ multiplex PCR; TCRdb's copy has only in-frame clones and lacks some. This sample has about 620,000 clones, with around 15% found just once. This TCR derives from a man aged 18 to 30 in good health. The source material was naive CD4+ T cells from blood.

Here the CDR3 DNA reads TGTGCCAGCAGCTTAGTGCCAGCGGGCAACTACAATGAGCAGTTCTTC. It codes for CASSLVPAGNYNEQFF. The rearrangement joins TRBV7-2 to TRBJ2-1; weak D call: TRBD2 (6 bases). Between the trimmed V and J ends, which lost 1 base and 3 bases, there was a span of 13 bases. CDR3 length: 16 residues. Looked up from germline, CDR1 is SGHTA and CDR2 is FQGNSA. The complete variable domain, with remaining parts taken from reference TRBV7-2 and TRBJ2-1, reads GAGVSQSPSNKVTEKGKDVELRCDPISGHTALYWYRQSLGQGLEFLIYFQGNSAPDKSGLPSDRFSAERTGGSVSTLTIQRTQQEDSAVYLCASSLVPAGNYNEQFFGPGTRLTVL.